This T cell receptor beta chain was recorded in a study of Ad26.COV2.S vaccination and SARS-CoV-2 variants. As to treatment: around 19 received Ad26.COV2.S at low or high dose, single or two shots; several received placebo; per-sample allocation not given. Samples came from day 63 after the first vaccine or placebo injection. Donor was an adult aged 18-55 years in Boston. Trimming took 8 bases from V and 0 from J; bases not matched to a gene: 5. The CDR3 is 14 amino acids. Germline V gene sequence: CDR1 SGHAT, CDR2 FQNNGV. Using immunoSEQ multiplex PCR, the repertoire was profiled, and TCRdb retains in-frame clones only, with some absent. The sample lists 430,000 or so clones, 80% to 95% occurring once. Whole-study findings and limits: Considerable breadth of spike-specific CD8+ and CD4+ T cell responses has reportedly been documented following vaccination.

Of note for this clone: Its antigen is not known.

This material consisted of peripheral blood, taken in a trial of Ad26.COV2.S vaccine versus placebo. This receptor was obtained from a person aged 18 to 59 who received the Ad26.COV2.S COVID-19 vaccine or a placebo. V usage is TRBV11-2 and J usage is TRBJ1-1; 8 bases map to TRBD1. CDR3 sequence reads: CASLTGALNTEAFF. The CDR3 DNA reads as TGTGCCAGCCTGACAGGGGCTTTGAACACTGAAGCTTTCTTT.